The rows below give T cell receptor beta chains drawn from one sample of a study of cytomegalovirus exposure and HLA in healthy donors. This table comes from immunoSEQ multiplex PCR, and its TCRdb copy is limited to in-frame clones, with some not included. Of around 93,000 clones listed, 78% are singletons. Sequencing used PBMCs. Receptors originate from a woman aged 40 to 49 in good health and CMV-seronegative. Each CDR3 is given with its conserved first and last residue. The order of the fields is V gene, clone size, D gene, J gene, CDR3 DNA, CDR3 protein. D genes are given only for firm matches. Only part of the rows carry a size: once, few, many, or a class if the clone is expanded.

V: TRBV6-5; size: NA; D: TRBD2; J: TRBJ2-1; DNA: TGTGCCAGCAGCTCCGGGACTAGCTGGTACAATGAGCAGTTCTTC; CDR3: CASSSGTSWYNEQFF
V: TRBV5-6; size: few; D: NA; J: TRBJ1-1; DNA: TGTGCCAGCAGCTCGTCCACTGAAGCTTTCTTT; CDR3: CASSSSTEAFF
V: TRBV7-2; size: NA; D: NA; J: TRBJ1-2; DNA: TGTGCCAGCAGCTTAAAGGGACTTTCGTATGGCTACACCTTC; CDR3: CASSLKGLSYGYTF
V: TRBV28; size: NA; D: NA; J: TRBJ1-2; DNA: TGTGCCAGCAGTACCCCTATCAGATCCCTCGGGTATGGCTACACCTTC; CDR3: CASSTPIRSLGYGYTF
V: TRBV29-1; size: once; D: NA; J: TRBJ1-1; DNA: TGCAGCGTTGGACATCCTGAAGCTTTCTTT; CDR3: CSVGHPEAFF
V: TRBV6-4; size: NA; D: TRBD2; J: TRBJ2-3; DNA: TGTGCCAGCAGTGACAGAGCGGGAGGAGGCACAGATACGCAGTATTTT; CDR3: CASSDRAGGGTDTQYF
V: TRBV28; size: NA; D: TRBD1; J: TRBJ2-2; DNA: TGTGCCAGCAGTTCCCTAAGGGGGCTAGTCGAGCTGTTTTTT; CDR3: CASSSLRGLVELFF
V: TRBV5-1; size: once; D: TRBD2; J: TRBJ2-5; DNA: TGCGCCAGCAGCCCCGGCAGCCTAGCGGGAGGGGGGACGGAGACCCAGTACTTC; CDR3: CASSPGSLAGGGTETQYF
V: TRBV29-1; size: NA; D: TRBD1; J: TRBJ1-3; DNA: TGCAGCGCAGAGGACAGGGCTGGAAACACCATATATTTT; CDR3: CSAEDRAGNTIYF
V: TRBV9; size: NA; D: NA; J: TRBJ2-3; DNA: TGTGCCAGCAGCTCTCGCACAGATACGCAGTATTTT; CDR3: CASSSRTDTQYF
V: TRBV7-2; size: NA; D: TRBD1; J: TRBJ1-6; DNA: TGTGCCAGCACCTCTGGACCGGGACAGCTAAATTCACCCCTCCACTTT; CDR3: CASTSGPGQLNSPLHF
V: TRBV28; size: NA; D: TRBD1; J: TRBJ1-4; DNA: TGTGCCAGCAGGAAAATTGGCAGGGGGACTAATGAAAAACTGTTTTTT; CDR3: CASRKIGRGTNEKLFF
V: TRBV28; size: few; D: TRBD1; J: TRBJ2-7; DNA: TGTGCCAGCGACAGGGTTGGCTTCTACGAGCAGTACTTC; CDR3: CASDRVGFYEQYF
V: TRBV10-3; size: NA; D: TRBD1; J: TRBJ2-6; DNA: TGTGCCATTGAGGGTCGTCGGACAGGGGGCTCAAGCTCTGGGGCCAACGTCCTGACTTTC; CDR3: CAIEGRRTGGSSSGANVLTF